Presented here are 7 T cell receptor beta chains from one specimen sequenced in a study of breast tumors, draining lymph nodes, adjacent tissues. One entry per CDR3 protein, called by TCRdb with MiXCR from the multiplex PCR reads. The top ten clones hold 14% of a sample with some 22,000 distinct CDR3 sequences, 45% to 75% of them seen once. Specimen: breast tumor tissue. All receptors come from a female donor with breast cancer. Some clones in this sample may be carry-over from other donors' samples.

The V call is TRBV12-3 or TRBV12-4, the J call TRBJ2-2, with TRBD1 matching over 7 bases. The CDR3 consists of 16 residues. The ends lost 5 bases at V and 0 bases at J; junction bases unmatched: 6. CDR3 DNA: TGTGCCAGCAGTGACGCCGGGACAGCGAACACCGGGGAGCTGTTTTTT. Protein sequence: CASSDAGTANTGELFF.

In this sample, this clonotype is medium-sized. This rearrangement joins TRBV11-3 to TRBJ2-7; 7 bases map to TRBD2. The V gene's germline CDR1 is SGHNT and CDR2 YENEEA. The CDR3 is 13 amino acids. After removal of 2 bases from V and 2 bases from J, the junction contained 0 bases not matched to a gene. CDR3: CASSLTSAYEQYF. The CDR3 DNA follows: TGTGCCAGCAGCTTAACTAGCGCCTACGAGCAGTACTTC.

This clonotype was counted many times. The DNA of the CDR3 is TGCGCCAGCAGCTCAGGGACTAACGGGGACACCCAGTACTTC. Translated: CASSSGTNGDTQYF. This chain links TRBV5-1 with TRBJ2-5, with 7 bases matching TRBD2. Trimming at V came to 3 bases and at J to 8 bases, leaving 10 bases not matched to a gene. This CDR3 is built from 14 residues. The germline V gene has CDR1 SGHRS and CDR2 YFSETQ.

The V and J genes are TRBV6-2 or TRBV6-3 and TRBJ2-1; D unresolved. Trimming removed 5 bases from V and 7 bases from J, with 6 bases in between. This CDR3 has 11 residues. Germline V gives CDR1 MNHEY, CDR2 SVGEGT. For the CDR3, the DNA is TGTGCCAGCAGTCCGAGGAATGAGCAGTTCTTC. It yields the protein CASSPRNEQFF.

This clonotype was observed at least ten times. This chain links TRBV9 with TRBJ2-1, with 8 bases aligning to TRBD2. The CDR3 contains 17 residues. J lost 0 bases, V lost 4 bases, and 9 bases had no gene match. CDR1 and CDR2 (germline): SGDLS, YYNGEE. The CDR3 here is CASSSRSGRSSYNEQFF. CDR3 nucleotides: TGTGCCAGCAGCTCCCGAAGCGGGAGATCCTCCTACAATGAGCAGTTCTTC. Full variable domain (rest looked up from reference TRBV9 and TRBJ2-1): DSGVTQTPKHLITATGQRVTLRCSPRSGDLSVYWYQQSLDQGLQFLIQYYNGEERAKGNILERFSAQQFPDLHSELNLSSLELGDSALYFCASSSRSGRSSYNEQFFGPGTRLTVL.

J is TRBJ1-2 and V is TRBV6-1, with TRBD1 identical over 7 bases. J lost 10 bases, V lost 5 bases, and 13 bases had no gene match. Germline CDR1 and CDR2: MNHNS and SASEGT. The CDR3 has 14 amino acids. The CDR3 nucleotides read TGTGCCAGCAGTCGCTCCGGGACAGAGCCGCACTACACCTTC. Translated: CASSRSGTEPHYTF.

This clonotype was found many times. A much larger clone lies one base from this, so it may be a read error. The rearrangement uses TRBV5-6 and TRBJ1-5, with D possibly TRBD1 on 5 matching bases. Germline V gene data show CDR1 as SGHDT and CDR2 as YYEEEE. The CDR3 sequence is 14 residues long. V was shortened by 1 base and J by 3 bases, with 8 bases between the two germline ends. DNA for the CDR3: TGTGCCAGCAGCTTGCGAGGGACCAATCAGCCCCAGCATTTT. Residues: CASSLRGTNQPQHF.